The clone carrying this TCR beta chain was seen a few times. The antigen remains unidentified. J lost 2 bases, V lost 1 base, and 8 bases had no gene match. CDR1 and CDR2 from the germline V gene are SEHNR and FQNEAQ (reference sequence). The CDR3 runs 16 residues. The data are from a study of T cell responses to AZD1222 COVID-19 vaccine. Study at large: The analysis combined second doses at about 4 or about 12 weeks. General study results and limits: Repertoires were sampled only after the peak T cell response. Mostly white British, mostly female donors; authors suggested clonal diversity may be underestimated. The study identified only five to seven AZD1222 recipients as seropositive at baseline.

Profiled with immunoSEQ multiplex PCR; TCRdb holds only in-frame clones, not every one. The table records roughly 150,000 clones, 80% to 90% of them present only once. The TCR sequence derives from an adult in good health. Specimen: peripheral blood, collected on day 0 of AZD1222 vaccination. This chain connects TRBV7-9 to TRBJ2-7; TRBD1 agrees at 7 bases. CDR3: CASSLVNRGFPYEQYF. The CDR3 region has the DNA TGTGCCAGCAGCTTAGTTAACAGGGGTTTCCCCTACGAGCAGTACTTC. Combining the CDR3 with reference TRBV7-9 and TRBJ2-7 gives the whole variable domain DTGVSQNPRHKITKRGQNVTFRCDPISEHNRLYWYRQTLGQGPEFLTYFQNEAQLEKSRLLSDRFSAERPKGSFSTLEIQRTEQGDSAMYLCASSLVNRGFPYEQYFGPGTRLTVT.